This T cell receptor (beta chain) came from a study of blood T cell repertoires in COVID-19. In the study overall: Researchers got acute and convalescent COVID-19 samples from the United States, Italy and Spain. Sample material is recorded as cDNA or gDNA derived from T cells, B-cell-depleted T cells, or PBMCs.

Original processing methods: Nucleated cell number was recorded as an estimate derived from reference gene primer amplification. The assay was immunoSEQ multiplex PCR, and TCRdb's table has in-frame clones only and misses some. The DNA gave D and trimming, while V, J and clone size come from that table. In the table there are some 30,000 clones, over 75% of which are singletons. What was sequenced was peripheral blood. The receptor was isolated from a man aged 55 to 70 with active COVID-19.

The CDR3 coding sequence is TGTGCCACCAGTGACCTCAGGATCACCGGGGAGCTGTTTTTT. Translating it yields CATSDLRITGELFF. The J gene is TRBJ2-2, the V gene TRBV24-1; D is unresolved. Per the germline V gene, CDR1 is KGHDR and CDR2 is SFDVKD. Trimming cost V 4 bases and J 4 bases, with 9 bases left between them. This CDR3 contains 14 residues.